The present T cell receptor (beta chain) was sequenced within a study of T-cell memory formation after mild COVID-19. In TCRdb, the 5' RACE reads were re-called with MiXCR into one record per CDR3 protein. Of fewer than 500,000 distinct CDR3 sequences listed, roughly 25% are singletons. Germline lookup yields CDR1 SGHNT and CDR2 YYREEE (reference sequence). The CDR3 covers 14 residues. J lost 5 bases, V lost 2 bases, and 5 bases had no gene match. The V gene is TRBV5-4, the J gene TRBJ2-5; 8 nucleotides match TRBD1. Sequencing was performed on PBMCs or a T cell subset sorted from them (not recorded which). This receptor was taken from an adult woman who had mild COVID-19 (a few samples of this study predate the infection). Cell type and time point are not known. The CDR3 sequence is CASSFQGARETQYF. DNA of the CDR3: TGTGCCAGCAGCTTCCAGGGGGCGCGGGAGACCCAGTACTTC.